Given below is one TCR beta chain in context. Its recognized antigen is unknown. Base qualities are missing; no much larger clone stands one base away. Library method: RT-PCR. The sample was run on a NextSeq 550. The public sequencing data were trimmed at Q25 with fastp and processed into clonotypes with MiXCR by TCRdb, which kept only in-frame beta chains. One record per CDR3 amino acid sequence lists the most common genes and DNA. The sample data list approximately 200,000 distinct CDR3 sequences, and 13% to 15% of these were observed just once. Approximately 10% of the sample belongs to the ten largest clones. The cysteine opens and the phenylalanine closes a CDR3 of 16 amino acids. Only the CDR3 DNA is retained, 48 bases long and in frame from the first base. V loses 6 bases of germline sequence and J loses 0 bases, and the interval between the two ends is 15 bases. This sample stems from a study of patients and donors after allogeneic stem cell transplantation (dated by TCRdb to the early 2020s).

The rearranged chain carries TRBV12-3 or TRBV12-4 and TRBJ1-3; the D segment could be TRBD1, given 5 matching bases. Sequences were obtained from blood, either unsorted or a sorted T cell fraction (not recorded which). The sequence was collected from a human donor who was either an allogeneic HSCT recipient or a stem cell or donor lymphocyte infusion donor (not recorded which). It is not recorded whose cells these are; they may come from a transplant donor. DNA sequence: TGTGCCAGCAGCGCAATGGGGCAGAGCTCTGGAAACACCATATATTTT. Its product reads: CASSAMGQSSGNTIYF.